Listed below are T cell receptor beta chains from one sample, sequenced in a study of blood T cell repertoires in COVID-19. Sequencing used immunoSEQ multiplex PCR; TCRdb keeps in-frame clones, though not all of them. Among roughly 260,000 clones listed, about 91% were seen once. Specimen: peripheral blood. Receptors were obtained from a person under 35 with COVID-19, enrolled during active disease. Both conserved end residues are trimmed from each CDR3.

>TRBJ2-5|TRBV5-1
ASSVFGRAEETQY
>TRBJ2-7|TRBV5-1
ASSLDYGSYEQY
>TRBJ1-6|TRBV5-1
ASSLDGQGAKSPLH
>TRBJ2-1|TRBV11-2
ASSFQIEQF
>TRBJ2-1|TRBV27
ASSPRRGISYNEQF
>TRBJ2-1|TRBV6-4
ASSIKAGENNEQF
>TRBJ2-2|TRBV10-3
AIRGPEGNTGELF
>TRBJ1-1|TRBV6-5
ASSTLRGANTEAF
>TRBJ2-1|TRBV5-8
ASSPTGWEQF
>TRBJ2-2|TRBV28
ASSLLLRTGELF
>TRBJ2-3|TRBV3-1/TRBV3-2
ASSQALGTGGGEDTQY
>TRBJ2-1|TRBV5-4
ASSPDRYNEQF
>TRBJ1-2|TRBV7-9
ASSSGQGRSYGYT
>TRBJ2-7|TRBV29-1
SIGLAGGKTGAEQY
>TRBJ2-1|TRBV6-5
ASGNQGWFNEQF
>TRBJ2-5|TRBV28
ASAGGLQETQY
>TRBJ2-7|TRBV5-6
ASSLIGTSGTRYEQY
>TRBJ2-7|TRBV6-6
ASSYSGTGRGEQY
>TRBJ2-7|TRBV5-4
ASSLLAGAGYEQY
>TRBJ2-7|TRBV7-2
ASSLGLAGYEQY
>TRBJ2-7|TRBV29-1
SVGTGPHEQY
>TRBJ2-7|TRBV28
ASSLLGLAGGLSYEQY
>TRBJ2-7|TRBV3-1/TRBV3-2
ASSQEGLAGEQY
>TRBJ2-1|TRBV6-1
ASSEKTSGSNEQF
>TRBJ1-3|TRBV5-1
ASSLDGANTIY
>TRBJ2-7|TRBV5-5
ASSLTGGTPYEQY
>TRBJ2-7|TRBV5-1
ASSFGTGEDEQY
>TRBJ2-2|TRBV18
ASSTRERENTGELF
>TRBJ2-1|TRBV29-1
SGGTGNEQF
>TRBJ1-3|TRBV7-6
ASSTPGTDSGNTIY
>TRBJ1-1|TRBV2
ARTAGSNTEAF
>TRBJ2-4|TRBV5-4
ASSLTGGTKNIQY
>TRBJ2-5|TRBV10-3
AIRDGVQETQY
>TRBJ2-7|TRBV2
ASSQNYEQY
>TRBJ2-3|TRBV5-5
ASSAGTSGLTDTQY
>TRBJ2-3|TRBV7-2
ASSRRLAGAGADTQY
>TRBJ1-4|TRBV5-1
ASSLRPRASAATNEKLF
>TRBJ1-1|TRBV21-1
ATRGVVTEAF
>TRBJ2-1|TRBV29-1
SVRQSTYNEQF
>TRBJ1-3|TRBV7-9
ASRRGLFNTIY
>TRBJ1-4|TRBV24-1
ATSDSSRDGSEKLF
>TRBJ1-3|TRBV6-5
ASSYSSGVAGNTIY